A selection of T cell receptor beta chains follows, all from one sample in a study of T cells in Graves' hyperthyroidism and ophthalmopathy. TCRdb re-called the multiplex PCR reads with MiXCR, one entry per CDR3 protein. The repertoire holds about 480,000 distinct CDR3 sequences, with approximately 25% as singletons. Sequenced material: blood. The receptors here all came from a woman under 40 with Graves' ophthalmopathy. CDR3s include the opening cysteine and the closing phenylalanine or tryptophan. D genes are given only for firm matches. Clone size, where shown, is once, few, many, or a class for clones that have expanded.

CDR3nt,CDR3aa,j_gene,v_gene,d_gene,abundance
TGTGCCAGCAGTGACCAAGCCGTGGGCCAGGTGGGGATAGGAGCTTTCTTT,CASSDQAVGQVGIGAFF,TRBJ1-1,TRBV6-4,NA,few
TGTGCCAGTCGAAAGGAAGGGGGTGTTCAGCCCCAGCATTTT,CASRKEGGVQPQHF,TRBJ1-5,TRBV6-1,NA,many
TGTGCCAGCAGCGGACGGAACACTGAAGCTTTCTTT,CASSGRNTEAFF,TRBJ1-1,TRBV2,NA,many
TGTGCCAGCAGTTTGACCGATTCTCGAGTTTATGGCTACACCTTC,CASSLTDSRVYGYTF,TRBJ1-2,TRBV12-3/TRBV12-4,NA,few
TGTGCCAGCAGTACCTCGACTAGCGGGGGCAAAGAGACCCAGTACTTC,CASSTSTSGGKETQYF,TRBJ2-5,TRBV6-5,TRBD2,many
TGCGCCAGCAGCCAGGAACCACCCCCGACGAGGAACACTGAAGCTTTCTTT,CASSQEPPPTRNTEAFF,TRBJ1-1,TRBV4-1,NA,many
TGCAGTGCTAGAGAGGGAGGGAACTATGGCTACACCTTC,CSAREGGNYGYTF,TRBJ1-2,TRBV20-1,NA,many
TGTGCCAGCAGCTTACTTACAGGGAGGGATCAGGCTTTCTTT,CASSLLTGRDQAFF,TRBJ1-1,TRBV7-6,NA,many
TGTGCCAGCAGAGGGACTAGCGGGAGCTCAGAGACCCAGTACTTC,CASRGTSGSSETQYF,TRBJ2-5,TRBV27,TRBD2,NA
TGTGCCAGCAGCCCCCGCGGAGCGGGAGTCTACGAGCAGTACTTC,CASSPRGAGVYEQYF,TRBJ2-7,TRBV12-3/TRBV12-4,TRBD2,NA
TGTGCCAGCAGTCCCCGGCCCAAAGAGACCCAGTACTTC,CASSPRPKETQYF,TRBJ2-5,TRBV12-3/TRBV12-4,NA,few
TGTGCCAGCAAAGACAGGGGGTATGTCAGGAGCAATCAGCCCCAGCATTTT,CASKDRGYVRSNQPQHF,TRBJ1-5,TRBV6-1,TRBD1,once
TGTGCCAGCGTACAAGCCGACAGGGCGCAAGAGACCCAGTACTTC,CASVQADRAQETQYF,TRBJ2-5,TRBV28,TRBD1,many
TGTGCCAGCAGCTTATACCCAGGGCCATCCTACGAGCAGTACTTC,CASSLYPGPSYEQYF,TRBJ2-7,TRBV7-3,NA,NA
TGCAGTGCTAGGGCGGACGGAAAAAACATTAAGTACTTC,CSARADGKNIKYF,TRBJ2-4,TRBV20-1,NA,many
TGTGCCAGCAGCTCCCGGGACAGGAGGAACACTGAAGCTTTCTTT,CASSSRDRRNTEAFF,TRBJ1-1,TRBV7-8,TRBD1,many
TGTGCCAGCAGTTACAACGGACAGACGCTGGACTATGGCTACACCTTC,CASSYNGQTLDYGYTF,TRBJ1-2,TRBV6-5,NA,many
TGCAGTGCTAGAGAGCCCCTCTCTAGCGGGGGGGCCCAGTACTTC,CSAREPLSSGGAQYF,TRBJ2-5,TRBV20-1,TRBD2,few
TGCGCCAGCAGCTTGGTTCCGGGACAAGGCGGCTACACCTTC,CASSLVPGQGGYTF,TRBJ1-2,TRBV5-1,NA,many
TGTGCCAGCAGCTTTCGCGTACGGGGGTTAAACGGGGAGCTGTTTTTT,CASSFRVRGLNGELFF,TRBJ2-2,TRBV11-2,NA,many
TGTGCCAGTAGTATGTCCGGCTACGAGCAGTACTTC,CASSMSGYEQYF,TRBJ2-7,TRBV19,NA,NA
TGTGCCAGCATTGGAGAGGGAGAAAGGGGCAATCAGCCCCAGCATTTT,CASIGEGERGNQPQHF,TRBJ1-5,TRBV28,NA,many
TGTGCCAGCAGTCCGGGACGGCGATCTAACTATGGCTACGCCTTC,CASSPGRRSNYGYAF,TRBJ1-2,TRBV12-3/TRBV12-4,NA,many
TGTGCCAGCAGTGAACAACCGGGGCCGGGGCCTGGAAACACCATATATTTT,CASSEQPGPGPGNTIYF,TRBJ1-3,TRBV6-1,NA,many
TGCAGTGCTACCAGCGAGATAGAGACCCAGTACTTC,CSATSEIETQYF,TRBJ2-5,TRBV20-1,NA,once
TGTGCCAGCACCGAAGGGGGTGGGGAGACCCAGTACTTC,CASTEGGGETQYF,TRBJ2-5,TRBV6-1,NA,many
TGTGCCAGCAGCCAATCACTTGCCTACGAGCAGTACTTC,CASSQSLAYEQYF,TRBJ2-7,TRBV3-1,NA,few
TGTGCCAGCAGTTACGTGAAGCTCCTGTTGGACAAAAACATTCAGTACTTC,CASSYVKLLLDKNIQYF,TRBJ2-4,TRBV6-5,NA,few
TGTGCCAGCAGTTCCTGGAGAGGGACAGGGGCTTTCGCTAACTATGGCTACACCTTC,CASSSWRGTGAFANYGYTF,TRBJ1-2,TRBV28,TRBD1,many
TGTGCCAGCAGCCCACCGCTAGCGGGAGGCGCTTACGAGCAGTACTTC,CASSPPLAGGAYEQYF,TRBJ2-7,TRBV28,TRBD2,NA
TGCAGCGCAAGGGACAGGGGGACGATGAACACTGAAGCTTTCTTT,CSARDRGTMNTEAFF,TRBJ1-1,TRBV29-1,TRBD1,NA
TGTGCCAGCAGCCCACAGGGGTTGAGGGGCTACACCTTC,CASSPQGLRGYTF,TRBJ1-2,TRBV11-2,TRBD1,many
TGTGCCAGCAGAGTTGACGGGGGGGGATCAAGCTCCTACGAGCAGTACTTC,CASRVDGGGSSSYEQYF,TRBJ2-7,TRBV28,TRBD2,NA
TGTGCCAGCAGTATTCCCACGGGGCAAAGGGCGCGCTACACCTTC,CASSIPTGQRARYTF,TRBJ1-2,TRBV6-2/TRBV6-3,NA,NA
TGTGCCAGCAGCCTTGGACAGGGATATCGTCAGCCCCAGCATTTT,CASSLGQGYRQPQHF,TRBJ1-5,TRBV6-2/TRBV6-3,TRBD1,NA
TGCGCCAGCAGCTTGGACAGCGGGAACACTGAAGCTTTCTTT,CASSLDSGNTEAFF,TRBJ1-1,TRBV5-1,NA,many
TGCGCCAGCAGCCCTATAGGCGGGGGCTATGGCTACACCTTC,CASSPIGGGYGYTF,TRBJ1-2,TRBV5-1,NA,many
TGTGCCAGCAGTTCTGCCGTCGGAAGCAGGGACACCGGGGAGCTGTTTTTT,CASSSAVGSRDTGELFF,TRBJ2-2,TRBV28,NA,NA
TGTGCCAGCAGCTTTGGGGGGCGTCGGACCGGGGAGCTGTTTTTT,CASSFGGRRTGELFF,TRBJ2-2,TRBV7-2,NA,many
TGTGCCAGCAGCGCCACCAGACAGGGGGCGCAAACCGGGGAGCTGTTTTTT,CASSATRQGAQTGELFF,TRBJ2-2,TRBV9,TRBD1,many
TGTGCCAGTAGTATAGAAAGGAGAGTCCTGGATGGCTACACCTTC,CASSIERRVLDGYTF,TRBJ1-2,TRBV19,NA,few
TGTGCCAGTACCCCGACCAGAGGAGGCTATGGCTACACCTTC,CASTPTRGGYGYTF,TRBJ1-2,TRBV19,NA,many
TGTGCCAGCAGCCTCCAGGGGGCTTGGTATGGCTACACCTTC,CASSLQGAWYGYTF,TRBJ1-2,TRBV7-9,TRBD1,many
TGTGCCGCCAGGGGAGGGGAGGATCAGCCCCAGCATTTT,CAARGGEDQPQHF,TRBJ1-5,TRBV27,NA,NA
TGTGCCAGCAAAGGCGGGAGATATTACGAGCAGTACTTC,CASKGGRYYEQYF,TRBJ2-7,TRBV11-2,TRBD2,NA
TGCGCCAGCAGCCAAGATCCTCGGGGTTCAGCCTACGAGCAGTACTTC,CASSQDPRGSAYEQYF,TRBJ2-7,TRBV4-3,NA,many
TGTGCCAGCAGCTTAGGTTCTGTGGCGGGTGGAAACACCATATATTTT,CASSLGSVAGGNTIYF,TRBJ1-3,TRBV11-3,NA,many
TGTGCCAGCAGTTTAATCGGGTATAGCAATCAGCCCCAGCATTTT,CASSLIGYSNQPQHF,TRBJ1-5,TRBV27,NA,many
TGCGCCAGCAGCCAAATAGTAGGGAACACTGAAGCTTTCTTT,CASSQIVGNTEAFF,TRBJ1-1,TRBV5-1,NA,NA
TGTGCCACAGACAGCCTTTCCTACGAGCAGTACTTC,CATDSLSYEQYF,TRBJ2-7,TRBV19,NA,NA
TGCGCCAGCAGCCAAGTGACAGAGTCCTACGAGCAGTACTTC,CASSQVTESYEQYF,TRBJ2-7,TRBV4-3,NA,NA
TGTGCCAGCAGTGGGGACAGGGTTAATGGCTACACCTTC,CASSGDRVNGYTF,TRBJ1-2,TRBV12-3/TRBV12-4,TRBD1,NA
TGTGCCAGCAGCCATTTAGCGTCGCAGGGGGAGAGGGGCTACACCTTC,CASSHLASQGERGYTF,TRBJ1-2,TRBV25-1,TRBD1,few